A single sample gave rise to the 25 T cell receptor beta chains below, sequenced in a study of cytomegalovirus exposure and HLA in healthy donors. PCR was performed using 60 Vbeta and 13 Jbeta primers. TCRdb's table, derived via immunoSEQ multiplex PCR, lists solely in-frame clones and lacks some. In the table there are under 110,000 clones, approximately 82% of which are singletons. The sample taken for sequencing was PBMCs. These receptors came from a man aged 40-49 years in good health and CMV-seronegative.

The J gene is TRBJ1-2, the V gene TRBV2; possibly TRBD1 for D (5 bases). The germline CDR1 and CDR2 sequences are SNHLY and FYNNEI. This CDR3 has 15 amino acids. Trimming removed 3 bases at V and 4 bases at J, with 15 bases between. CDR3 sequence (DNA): TGTGCCAGCAGTGATCGACAGTTCGTCAGCTATGGCTACACCTTC. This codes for CASSDRQFVSYGYTF.

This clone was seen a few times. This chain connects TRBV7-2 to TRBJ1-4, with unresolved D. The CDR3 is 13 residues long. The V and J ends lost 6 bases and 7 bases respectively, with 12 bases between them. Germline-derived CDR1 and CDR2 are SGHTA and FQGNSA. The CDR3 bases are TGTGCCAGCAGTAACTATCGGGGTGAAAAACTGTTTTTT. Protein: CASSNYRGEKLFF.

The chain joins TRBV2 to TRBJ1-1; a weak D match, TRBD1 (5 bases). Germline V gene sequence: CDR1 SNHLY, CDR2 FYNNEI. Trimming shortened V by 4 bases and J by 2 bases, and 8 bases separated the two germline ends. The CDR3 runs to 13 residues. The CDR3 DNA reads TGTGCCAGCAGTGGACAGCTAAACACTGAAGCTTTCTTT. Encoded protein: CASSGQLNTEAFF.

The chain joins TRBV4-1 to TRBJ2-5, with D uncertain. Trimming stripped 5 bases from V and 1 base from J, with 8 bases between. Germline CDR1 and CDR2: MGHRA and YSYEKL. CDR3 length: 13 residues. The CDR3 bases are TGCGCCAGCAGCTTAGTACTCCAAGAGACCCAGTACTTC. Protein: CASSLVLQETQYF.

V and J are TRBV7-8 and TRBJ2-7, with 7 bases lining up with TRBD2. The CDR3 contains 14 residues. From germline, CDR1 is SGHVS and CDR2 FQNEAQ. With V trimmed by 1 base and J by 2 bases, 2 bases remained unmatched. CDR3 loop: CASSLGGTTYEQYF. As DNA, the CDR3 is TGTGCCAGCAGCTTAGGTGGGACTACCTACGAGCAGTACTTC.

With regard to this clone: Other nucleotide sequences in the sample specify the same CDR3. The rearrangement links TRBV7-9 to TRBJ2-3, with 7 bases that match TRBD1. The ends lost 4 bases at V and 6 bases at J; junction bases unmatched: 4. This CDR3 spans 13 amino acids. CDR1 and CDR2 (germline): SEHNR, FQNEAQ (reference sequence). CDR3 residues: CASSSRGPDTQYF. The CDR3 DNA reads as TGTGCCAGCAGCTCGAGGGGGCCGGATACGCAGTATTTT.

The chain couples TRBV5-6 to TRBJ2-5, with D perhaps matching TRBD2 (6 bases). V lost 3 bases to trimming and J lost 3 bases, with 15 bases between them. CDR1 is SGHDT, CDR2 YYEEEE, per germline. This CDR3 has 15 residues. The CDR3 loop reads CASSSVREIKETQYF. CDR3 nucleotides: TGTGCCAGCAGCTCCGTCCGGGAGATTAAAGAGACCCAGTACTTC.

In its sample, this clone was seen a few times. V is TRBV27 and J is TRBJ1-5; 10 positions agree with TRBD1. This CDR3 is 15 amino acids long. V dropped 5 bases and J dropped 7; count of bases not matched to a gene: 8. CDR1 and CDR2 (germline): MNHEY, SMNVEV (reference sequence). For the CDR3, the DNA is TGTGCCAGCAGTCTGACAGGGGGCCCTGGGCAGCCCCAGCATTTT. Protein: CASSLTGGPGQPQHF.

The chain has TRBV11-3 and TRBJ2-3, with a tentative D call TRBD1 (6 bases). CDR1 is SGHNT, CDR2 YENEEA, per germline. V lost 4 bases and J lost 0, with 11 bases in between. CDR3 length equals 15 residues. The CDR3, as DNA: TGTGCCAGCAGCTCCGGACAGTTCAGCACAGATACGCAGTATTTT. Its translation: CASSSGQFSTDTQYF.

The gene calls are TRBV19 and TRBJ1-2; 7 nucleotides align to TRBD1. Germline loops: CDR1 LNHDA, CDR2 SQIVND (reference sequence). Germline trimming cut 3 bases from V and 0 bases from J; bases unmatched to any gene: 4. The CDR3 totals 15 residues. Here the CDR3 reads CASSIGTEANYGYTF. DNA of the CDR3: TGTGCCAGTAGTATCGGGACAGAAGCTAACTATGGCTACACCTTC.

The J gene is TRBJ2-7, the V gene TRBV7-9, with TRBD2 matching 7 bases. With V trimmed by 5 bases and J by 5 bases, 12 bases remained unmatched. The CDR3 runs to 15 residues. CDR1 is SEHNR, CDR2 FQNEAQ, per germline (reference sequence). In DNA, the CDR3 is TGTGCCAGCAGCCCTCAAAGCGGGGCTCTCAACGAGCAGTACTTC. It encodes CASSPQSGALNEQYF.

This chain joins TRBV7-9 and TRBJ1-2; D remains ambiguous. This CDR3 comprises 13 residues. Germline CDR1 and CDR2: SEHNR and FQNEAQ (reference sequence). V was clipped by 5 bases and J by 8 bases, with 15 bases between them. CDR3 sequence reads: CASSPREGSGYTF. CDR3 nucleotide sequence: TGTGCCAGCAGCCCCCGGGAGGGCAGCGGCTACACCTTC.

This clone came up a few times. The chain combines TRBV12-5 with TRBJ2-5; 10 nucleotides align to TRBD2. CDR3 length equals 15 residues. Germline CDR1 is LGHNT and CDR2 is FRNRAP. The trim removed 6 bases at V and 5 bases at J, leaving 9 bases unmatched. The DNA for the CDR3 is TGTGCTAGTGGGGGGGGACTAGCGCTGTTCGAGACCCAGTACTTC. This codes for CASGGGLALFETQYF.

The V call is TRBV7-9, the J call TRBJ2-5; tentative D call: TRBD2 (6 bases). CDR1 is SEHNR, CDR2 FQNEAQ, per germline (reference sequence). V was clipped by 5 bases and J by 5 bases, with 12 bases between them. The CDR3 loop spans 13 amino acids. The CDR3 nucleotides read TGTGCCAGCAGCCCCGGTGGGGGGGAGACCCAGTACTTC. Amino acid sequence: CASSPGGGETQYF.

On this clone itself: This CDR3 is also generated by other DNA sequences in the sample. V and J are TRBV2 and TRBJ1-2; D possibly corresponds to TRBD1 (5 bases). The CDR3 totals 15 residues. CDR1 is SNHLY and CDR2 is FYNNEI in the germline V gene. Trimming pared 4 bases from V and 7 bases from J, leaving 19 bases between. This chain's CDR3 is CASSVLRDRGSGYTF. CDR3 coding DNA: TGTGCCAGCAGTGTACTTCGGGACCGGGGGTCTGGCTACACCTTC.

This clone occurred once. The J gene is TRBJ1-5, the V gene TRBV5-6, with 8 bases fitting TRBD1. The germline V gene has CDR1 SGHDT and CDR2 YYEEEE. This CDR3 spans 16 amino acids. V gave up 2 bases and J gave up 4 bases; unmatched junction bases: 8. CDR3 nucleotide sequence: TGTGCCAGCAGCTTCAGGGGGCGAGCACGGAATCAGCCCCAGCATTTT. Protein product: CASSFRGRARNQPQHF.

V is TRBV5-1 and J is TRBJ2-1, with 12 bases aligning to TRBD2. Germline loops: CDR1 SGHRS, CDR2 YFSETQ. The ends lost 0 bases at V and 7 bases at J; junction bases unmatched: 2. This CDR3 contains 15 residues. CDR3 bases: TGCGCCAGCAGCTTGGGCCTAGCGGGGGGGAATGAGCAGTTCTTC. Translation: CASSLGLAGGNEQFF.

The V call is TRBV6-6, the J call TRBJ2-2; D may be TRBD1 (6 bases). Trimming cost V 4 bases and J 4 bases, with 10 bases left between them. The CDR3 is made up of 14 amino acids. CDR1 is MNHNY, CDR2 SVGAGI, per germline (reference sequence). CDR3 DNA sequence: TGTGCCAGCAGTTCAGGGGTGGTCACCGGGGAGCTGTTTTTT. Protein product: CASSSGVVTGELFF.

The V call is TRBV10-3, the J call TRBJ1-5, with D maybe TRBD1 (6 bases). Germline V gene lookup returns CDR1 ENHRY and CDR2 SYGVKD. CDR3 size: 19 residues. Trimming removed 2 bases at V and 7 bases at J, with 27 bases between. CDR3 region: CAISEPMGQSRWGQQPQHF. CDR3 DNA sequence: TGTGCCATCAGTGAGCCAATGGGACAATCTCGTTGGGGCCAACAGCCCCAGCATTTT.

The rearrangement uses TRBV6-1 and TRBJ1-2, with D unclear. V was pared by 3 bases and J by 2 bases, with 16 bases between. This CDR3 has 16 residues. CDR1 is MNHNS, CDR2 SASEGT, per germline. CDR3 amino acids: CASSDPVRGLNYGYTF. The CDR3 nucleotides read TGTGCCAGCAGTGACCCTGTGAGAGGTTTAAACTATGGCTACACCTTC.

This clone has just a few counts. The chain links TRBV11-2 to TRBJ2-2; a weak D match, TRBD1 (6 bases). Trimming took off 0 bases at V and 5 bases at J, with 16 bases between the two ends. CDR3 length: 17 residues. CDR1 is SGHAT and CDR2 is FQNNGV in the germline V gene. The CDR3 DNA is TGTGCCAGCAGCTTAGAAGGGGACATATGGGGTACCGGGGAGCTGTTTTTT. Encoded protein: CASSLEGDIWGTGELFF.

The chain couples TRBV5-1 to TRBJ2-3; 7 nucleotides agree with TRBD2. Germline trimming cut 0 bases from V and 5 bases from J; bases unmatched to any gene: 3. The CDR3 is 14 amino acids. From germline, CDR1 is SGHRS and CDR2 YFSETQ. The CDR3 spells CASSLGLAKDTQYF. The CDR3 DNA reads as TGCGCCAGCAGCTTGGGACTAGCTAAAGATACGCAGTATTTT.

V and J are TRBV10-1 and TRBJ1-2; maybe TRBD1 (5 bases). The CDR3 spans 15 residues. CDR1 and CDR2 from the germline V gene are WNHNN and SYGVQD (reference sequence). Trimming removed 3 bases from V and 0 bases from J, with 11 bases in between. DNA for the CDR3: TGCGCCAGCAGTGAAGGGGAAGGGGCTAACTATGGCTACACCTTC. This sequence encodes CASSEGEGANYGYTF.

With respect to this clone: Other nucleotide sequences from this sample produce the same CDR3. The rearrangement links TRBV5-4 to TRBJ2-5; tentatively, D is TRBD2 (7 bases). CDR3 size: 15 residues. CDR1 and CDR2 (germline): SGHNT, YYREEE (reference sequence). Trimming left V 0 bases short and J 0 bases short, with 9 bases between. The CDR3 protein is CASSLGGGDQETQYF. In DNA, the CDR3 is TGTGCCAGCAGCTTGGGAGGGGGGGACCAAGAGACCCAGTACTTC.

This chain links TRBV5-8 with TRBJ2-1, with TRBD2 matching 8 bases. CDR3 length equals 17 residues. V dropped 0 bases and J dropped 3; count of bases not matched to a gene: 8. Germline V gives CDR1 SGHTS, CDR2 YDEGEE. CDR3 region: CASSLGVLAGFYNEQFF. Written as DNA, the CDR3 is TGTGCCAGCAGCTTGGGGGTGTTAGCGGGGTTCTACAATGAGCAGTTCTTC.